The present T cell receptor (beta chain) was sequenced within a study of blood T cell repertoires in COVID-19. Study-level background: Sites in the United States, Italy and Spain provided acute and convalescent COVID-19 samples. In each case, the material was cDNA or gDNA derived from T cells, B-cell-depleted T cells, or PBMCs.

CDR3 length: 14 amino acids. The V segment lost 0 bases and the J segment 3 bases; nucleotides outside the gene matches: 2. The germline gives CDR1 KGHSH, CDR2 LQKENI. About this clone itself: Other DNA variants within this sample encode the same CDR3.

In the original analysis: For nucleated cells, counts were estimated from reference gene primer amplification. TCRdb keeps only in-frame clones here, not all; method: immunoSEQ multiplex PCR. That table furnishes V, J and clone size, whereas the DNA furnished D and trimming. The sample has 370,000 or so clones; 81% are singletons. Sequenced input: peripheral blood. This TCR derives from a human donor with acute or convalescent COVID-19. The donor label of this sample is uncertain. V is TRBV18 and J is TRBJ2-7, with 7 bases fitting TRBD1. CDR3 protein: CASSPPGQSYEQYF. DNA for the CDR3: TGTGCCAGCTCACCACCGGGACAGAGCTACGAGCAGTACTTC.